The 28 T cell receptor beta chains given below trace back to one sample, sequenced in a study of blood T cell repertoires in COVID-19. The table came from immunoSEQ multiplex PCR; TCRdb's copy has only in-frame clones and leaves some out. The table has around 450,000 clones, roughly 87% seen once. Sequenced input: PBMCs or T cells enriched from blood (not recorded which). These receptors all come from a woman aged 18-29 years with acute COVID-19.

CDR3 in amino acids: CASSPSQMNTEAFF. The CDR3 nucleotides read TGTGCCAGCTCACCATCACAGATGAACACTGAAGCTTTCTTT. V is TRBV18 and J is TRBJ1-1; no clear D gene. V lost 2 bases, J lost 0 bases, and 7 bases lay in between. Germline CDR1 reads KGHSH; CDR2 reads LQKENI. This CDR3 is 14 amino acids long.

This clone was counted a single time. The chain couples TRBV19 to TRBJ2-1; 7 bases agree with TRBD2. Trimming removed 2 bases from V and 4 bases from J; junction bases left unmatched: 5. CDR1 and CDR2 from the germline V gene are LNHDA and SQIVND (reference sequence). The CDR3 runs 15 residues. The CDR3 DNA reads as TGTGCCAGTAGTATAAGTGAGCGGGGATACAATGAGCAGTTCTTC. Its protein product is CASSISERGYNEQFF.

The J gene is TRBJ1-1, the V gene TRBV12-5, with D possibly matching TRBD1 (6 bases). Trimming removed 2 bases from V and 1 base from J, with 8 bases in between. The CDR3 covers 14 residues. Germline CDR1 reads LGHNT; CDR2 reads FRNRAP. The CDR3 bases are TGTGCTAGTGGTTTGACGGGACAGAACACTGAAGCTTTCTTT. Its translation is CASGLTGQNTEAFF.

The CDR3 nucleotides read TGTGCCAGCAGCTTACGCTATACCGAGACCCAGTACTTC. It translates to CASSLRYTETQYF. The chain uses TRBV11-3 and TRBJ2-5, with unresolved D. CDR3 length: 13 amino acids. Per germline, CDR1 SGHNT and CDR2 YENEEA. V was cut by 2 bases and J by 5 bases, with 9 bases left in between.

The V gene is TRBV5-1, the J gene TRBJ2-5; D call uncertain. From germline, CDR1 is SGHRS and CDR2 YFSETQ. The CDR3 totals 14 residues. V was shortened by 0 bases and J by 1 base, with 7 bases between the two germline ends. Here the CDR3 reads CASSLDRVQETQYF. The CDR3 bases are TGCGCCAGCAGCTTGGATCGGGTCCAAGAGACCCAGTACTTC.

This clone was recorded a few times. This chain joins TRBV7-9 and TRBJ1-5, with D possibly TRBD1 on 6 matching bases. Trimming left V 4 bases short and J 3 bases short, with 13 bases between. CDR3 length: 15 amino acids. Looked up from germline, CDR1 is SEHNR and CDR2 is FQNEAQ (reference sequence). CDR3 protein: CASSSQQGINQPQHF. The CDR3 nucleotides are TGTGCCAGCAGCTCTCAACAGGGTATCAATCAGCCCCAGCATTTT.

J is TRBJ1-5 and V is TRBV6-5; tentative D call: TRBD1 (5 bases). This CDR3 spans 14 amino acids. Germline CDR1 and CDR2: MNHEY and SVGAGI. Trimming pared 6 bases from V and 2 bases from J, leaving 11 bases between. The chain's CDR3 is CASRPGRGNQPQHF. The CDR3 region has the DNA TGTGCCAGCAGACCAGGGAGGGGCAATCAGCCCCAGCATTTT.

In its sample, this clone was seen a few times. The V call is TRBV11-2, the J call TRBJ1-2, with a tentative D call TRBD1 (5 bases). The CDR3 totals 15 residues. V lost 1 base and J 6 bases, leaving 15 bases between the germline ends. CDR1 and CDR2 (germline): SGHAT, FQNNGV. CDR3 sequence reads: CASSLAVAGLDGYTF. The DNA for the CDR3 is TGTGCCAGCAGCTTAGCAGTAGCAGGGTTGGATGGCTACACCTTC. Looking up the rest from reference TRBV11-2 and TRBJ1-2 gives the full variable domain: EAGVAQSPRYKIIEKRQSVAFWCNPISGHATLYWYQQILGQGPKLLIQFQNNGVVDDSQLPKDRFSAERLKGVDSTLKIQPAKLEDSAVYLCASSLAVAGLDGYTFGSGTRLTVV.

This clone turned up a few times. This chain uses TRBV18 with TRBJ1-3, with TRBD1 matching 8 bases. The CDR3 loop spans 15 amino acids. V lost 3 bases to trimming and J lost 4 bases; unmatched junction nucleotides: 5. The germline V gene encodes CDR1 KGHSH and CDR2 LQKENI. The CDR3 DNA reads TGTGCCAGCTCACCTGGACAGGGAGTAGGAAACACCATATATTTT. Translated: CASSPGQGVGNTIYF.

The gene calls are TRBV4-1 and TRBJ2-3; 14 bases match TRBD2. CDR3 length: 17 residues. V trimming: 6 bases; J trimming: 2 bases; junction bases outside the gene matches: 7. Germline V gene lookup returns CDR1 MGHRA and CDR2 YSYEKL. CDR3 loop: CASRHRLAGGTTDTQYF. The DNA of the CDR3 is TGCGCCAGCAGGCATCGACTAGCGGGGGGGACCACAGATACGCAGTATTTT.

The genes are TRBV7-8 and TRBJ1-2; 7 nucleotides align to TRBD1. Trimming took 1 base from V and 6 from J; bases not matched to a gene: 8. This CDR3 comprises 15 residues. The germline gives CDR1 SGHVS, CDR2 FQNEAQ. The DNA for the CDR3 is TGTGCCAGCAGCTTAGGGGCTTCAGGGGGGAATGGCTACACCTTC. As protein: CASSLGASGGNGYTF.

The CDR3 nucleotides read TGTGCCAGCAGCTTGGATAGCGGGAGCGGGGAGCTGTTTTTT. It encodes CASSLDSGSGELFF. The J gene is TRBJ2-2, the V gene TRBV5-4, with 9 nucleotides matching TRBD2. Germline CDR1 SGHNT, CDR2 YYREEE (reference sequence). The CDR3 has 14 amino acids. The junction had 1 base not matched to a gene; V was cut back by 0 bases and J by 7 bases.

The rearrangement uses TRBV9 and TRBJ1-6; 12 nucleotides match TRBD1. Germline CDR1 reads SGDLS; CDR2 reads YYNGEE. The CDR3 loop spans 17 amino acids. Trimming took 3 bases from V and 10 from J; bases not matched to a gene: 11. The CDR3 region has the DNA TGTGCCAGCAGCGGCTCCGGGACAGGGGGCAGTCTATCACCCCTCCACTTT. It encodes CASSGSGTGGSLSPLHF.

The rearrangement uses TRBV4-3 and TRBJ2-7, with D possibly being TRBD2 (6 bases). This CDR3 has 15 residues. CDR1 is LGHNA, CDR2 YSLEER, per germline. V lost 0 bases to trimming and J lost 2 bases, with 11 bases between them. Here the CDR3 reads CASSQEEGGPYEQYF. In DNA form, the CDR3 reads TGCGCCAGCAGCCAAGAGGAGGGTGGCCCCTACGAGCAGTACTTC.

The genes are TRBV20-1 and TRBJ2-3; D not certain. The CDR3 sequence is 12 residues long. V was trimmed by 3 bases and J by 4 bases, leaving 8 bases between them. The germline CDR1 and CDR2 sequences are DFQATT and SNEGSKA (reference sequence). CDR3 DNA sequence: TGCAGTGCTAGTCCCCGTTCAGATACGCAGTATTTT. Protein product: CSASPRSDTQYF.

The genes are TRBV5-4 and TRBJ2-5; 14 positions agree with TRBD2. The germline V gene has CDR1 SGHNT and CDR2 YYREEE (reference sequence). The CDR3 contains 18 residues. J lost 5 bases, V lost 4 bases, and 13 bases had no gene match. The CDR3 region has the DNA TGTGCCAGCAGCGGGACTAGCGGGAGTAGCACTTACCGGGAGACCCAGTACTTC. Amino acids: CASSGTSGSSTYRETQYF.

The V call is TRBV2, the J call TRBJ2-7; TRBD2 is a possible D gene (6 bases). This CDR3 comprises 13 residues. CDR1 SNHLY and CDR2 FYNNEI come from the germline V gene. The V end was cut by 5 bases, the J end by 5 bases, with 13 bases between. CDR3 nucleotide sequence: TGTGCCAGCAGTAGACTAGTACTAAACGAGCAGTACTTC. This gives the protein CASSRLVLNEQYF.

The DNA for the CDR3 is TGTGCCAGCAGCTCCGGGACAGGGGGCGTCAACTATGGCTACACCTTC. Its protein is CASSSGTGGVNYGYTF. The J gene is TRBJ1-2, the V gene TRBV7-2; 12 bases line up with TRBD1. The V gene's germline CDR1 is SGHTA and CDR2 FQGNSA. CDR3 length: 16 residues. The V gene end was trimmed by 4 bases and the J gene end by 2 bases; junction bases not matched to a gene: 5.

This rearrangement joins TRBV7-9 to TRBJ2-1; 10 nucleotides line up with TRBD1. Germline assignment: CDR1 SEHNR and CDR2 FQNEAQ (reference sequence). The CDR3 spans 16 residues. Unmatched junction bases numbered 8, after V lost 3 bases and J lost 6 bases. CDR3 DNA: TGTGCCAGCAGCTTTCCGGGACAGGGGAGTAGCAATGAGCAGTTCTTC. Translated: CASSFPGQGSSNEQFF.

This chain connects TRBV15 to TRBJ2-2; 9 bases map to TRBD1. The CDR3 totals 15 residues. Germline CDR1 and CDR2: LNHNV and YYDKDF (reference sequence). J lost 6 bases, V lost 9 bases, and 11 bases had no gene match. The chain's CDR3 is CATTRDRAFSGELFF. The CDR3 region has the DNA TGTGCCACAACCCGGGACAGGGCATTTTCCGGGGAGCTGTTTTTT.

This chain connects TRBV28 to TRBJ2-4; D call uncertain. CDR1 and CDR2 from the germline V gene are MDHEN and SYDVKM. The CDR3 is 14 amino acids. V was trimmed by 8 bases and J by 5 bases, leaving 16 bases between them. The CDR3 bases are TGTGCCAGCGGGCCGTTCAGTCCGCAAAACATTCAGTACTTC. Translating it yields CASGPFSPQNIQYF.

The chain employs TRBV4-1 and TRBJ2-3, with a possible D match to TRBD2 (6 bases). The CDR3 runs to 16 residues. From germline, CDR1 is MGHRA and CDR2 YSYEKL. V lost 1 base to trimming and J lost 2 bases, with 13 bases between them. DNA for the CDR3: TGCGCCAGCAGCCAAGTCCCGGGGAGGCCCACAGATACGCAGTATTTT. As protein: CASSQVPGRPTDTQYF.

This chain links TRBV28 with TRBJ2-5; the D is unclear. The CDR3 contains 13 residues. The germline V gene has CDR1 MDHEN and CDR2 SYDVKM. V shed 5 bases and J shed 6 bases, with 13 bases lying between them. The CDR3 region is CASSPPGPQTQYF. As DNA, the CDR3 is TGTGCCAGCAGTCCCCCCGGTCCACAGACCCAGTACTTC.

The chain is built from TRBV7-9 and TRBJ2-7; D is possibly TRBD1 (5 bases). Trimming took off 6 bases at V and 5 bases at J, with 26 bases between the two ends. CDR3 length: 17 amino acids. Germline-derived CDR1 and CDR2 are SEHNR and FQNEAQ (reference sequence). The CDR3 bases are TGTGCCAGCAGTCCAGCAACAGGATTACCTCTCATGGACGAGCAGTACTTC. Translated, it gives CASSPATGLPLMDEQYF.

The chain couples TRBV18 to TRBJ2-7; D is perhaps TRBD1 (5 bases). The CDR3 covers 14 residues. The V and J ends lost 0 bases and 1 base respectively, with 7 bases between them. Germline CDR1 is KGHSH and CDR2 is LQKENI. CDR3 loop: CASSPPAGSYEQYF. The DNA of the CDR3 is TGTGCCAGCTCACCACCTGCAGGGTCCTACGAGCAGTACTTC.

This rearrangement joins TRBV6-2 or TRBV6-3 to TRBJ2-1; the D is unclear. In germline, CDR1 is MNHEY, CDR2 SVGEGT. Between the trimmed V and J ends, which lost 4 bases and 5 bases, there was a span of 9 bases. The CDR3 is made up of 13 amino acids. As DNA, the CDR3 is TGTGCCAGCAGTTCGTTTAGAAACAATGAGCAGTTCTTC. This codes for CASSSFRNNEQFF.

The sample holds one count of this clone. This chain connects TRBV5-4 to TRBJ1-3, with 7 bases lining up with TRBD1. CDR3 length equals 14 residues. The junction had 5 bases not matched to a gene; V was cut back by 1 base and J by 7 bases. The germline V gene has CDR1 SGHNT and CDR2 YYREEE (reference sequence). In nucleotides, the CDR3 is TGTGCCAGCAGCTTGAGTCTACAGGGGAACACCATATATTTT. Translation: CASSLSLQGNTIYF.

CDR3: CASSRTGDGNTIYF. The CDR3 nucleotides are TGCGCCAGCAGCCGGACAGGGGATGGAAACACCATATATTTT. The chain uses TRBV4-3 and TRBJ1-3; 9 bases agree with TRBD1. V shed 4 bases, J shed 3 bases, and the junction held 1 base outside the gene matches. The length of the CDR3 is 14 residues. Germline CDR1 and CDR2: LGHNA and YSLEER.